This entry lists 13 T cell receptor beta chains sequenced from one sample in a study of CD8 T cells in ankylosing spondylitis. MiXCR, applied by TCRdb to the 5' RACE reads, yields one record per CDR3 protein. The profile shows 200,000 to 300,000 distinct CDR3 sequences, 10% of them singletons. The sample taken for sequencing was blood, either unsorted or a sorted T cell fraction (not recorded which). Receptors originate from a male donor with ankylosing spondylitis or in good health (not recorded which).

As to this clonotype: This sequence may be a read error, since a much larger clone differs from it by one base. The CDR3 region has the DNA TGCAGTGCCCACTCTCGTGGATGGGCAGGGGATTTCTACAATGAGCAGTTCTTC. This translates into CSAHSRGWAGDFYNEQFF. The chain recombines TRBV20-1 with TRBJ2-1; D is possibly TRBD1 (6 bases). The CDR3 sequence is 18 residues long. Germline values: CDR1 DFQATT, CDR2 SNEGSKA (reference sequence). Between the trimmed V and J ends, which lost 6 bases and 3 bases, there was a span of 27 bases.

V gene TRBV7-8 combines with J gene TRBJ2-3; the match to TRBD2 covers 8 bases. With V trimmed by 5 bases and J by 11 bases, 18 bases remained unmatched. The CDR3 runs to 16 residues. Per germline, CDR1 SGHVS and CDR2 FQNEAQ. Written as DNA, the CDR3 is TGTGCCAGCAGCCCCCGAGGCGGGGGGACTACCCAGGGGCAGTATTTT. This sequence encodes CASSPRGGGTTQGQYF.

This chain joins TRBV2 and TRBJ2-7; tentative D call: TRBD2 (5 bases). CDR1 is SNHLY, CDR2 FYNNEI, per germline. The CDR3 is 16 amino acids. With 6 bases removed from V and 4 bases from J, the gap between germline ends came to 22 bases. DNA of the CDR3: TGTGCCAGCAGACTCGGTCCTTCTAACCCGGGGTACGAGCAGTACTTC. Its protein product is CASRLGPSNPGYEQYF.

This clonotype was observed at least ten times. V usage is TRBV25-1 and J usage is TRBJ1-2; 9 bases align to TRBD1. Trimming took 3 bases from V and 7 from J; bases not matched to a gene: 9. This CDR3 contains 15 residues. CDR1 MGHDK and CDR2 SYGVNS come from the germline V gene. CDR3 in amino acids: CASSDSNRGLIGYTF. The CDR3 DNA sequence: TGTGCCAGCAGTGACTCAAACAGGGGGCTAATTGGCTACACCTTC.

The V and J genes are TRBV7-9 and TRBJ2-5, with 7 bases lining up with TRBD2. Germline CDR1 reads SEHNR; CDR2 reads FQNEAQ (reference sequence). The V gene end was trimmed by 6 bases and the J gene end by 0 bases; junction bases not matched to a gene: 7. This CDR3 is 15 amino acids long. CDR3 loop: CASRMTSSDQETQYF. The CDR3 nucleotides read TGTGCCAGCAGGATGACTAGCTCGGACCAAGAGACCCAGTACTTC.

This clonotype was picked up many times. The V and J genes are TRBV7-9 and TRBJ1-5; D unresolved. Germline CDR1 reads SEHNR; CDR2 reads FQNEAQ (reference sequence). CDR3 length: 12 amino acids. V was clipped by 3 bases and J by 8 bases, with 8 bases between them. CDR3 in DNA: TGTGCCAGCAGCTTCGGAGAGGAGCCCCAGCATTTT. Translated: CASSFGEEPQHF.

This clonotype was detected many times. The chain couples TRBV12-3 or TRBV12-4 to TRBJ2-1; 10 positions agree with TRBD2. The CDR3 loop spans 16 amino acids. The junction had 2 bases not matched to a gene; V was cut back by 1 base and J by 2 bases. The CDR3 DNA follows: TGTGCCAGCAGTTTAGGACTAGCGGGCCCCTACAATGAGCAGTTCTTC. This encodes CASSLGLAGPYNEQFF.

The table lists this clonotype with many counts. Mismatch with germline at one junction end may stem from a read error. Here the CDR3 DNA reads TGTGCCAGCAGCCTCCCGACGGGTACTAATGAAAAACTGTTTTTT. Its protein product is CASSLPTGTNEKLFF. This sequence joins TRBV5-1 and TRBJ1-4; D unclear. The CDR3 consists of 15 residues. The germline V gene has CDR1 SGHRS and CDR2 YFSETQ.

This clonotype was found many times. The chain uses TRBV20-1 and TRBJ2-3, with 7 nucleotides matching TRBD2. Germline V gene sequence: CDR1 DFQATT, CDR2 SNEGSKA (reference sequence). The CDR3 is 15 residues long. V shed 8 bases, J shed 9 bases, and the junction held 20 bases outside the gene matches. CDR3 loop: CSSRFGSGTGETQYF. CDR3 sequence (DNA): TGCAGTTCCCGCTTTGGAAGCGGGACTGGGGAGACGCAGTATTTT.

V is TRBV7-2 and J is TRBJ2-1; TRBD2 aligns across 7 bases. The length of the CDR3 is 20 residues. Germline V gene lookup returns CDR1 SGHTA and CDR2 FQGNSA. V shed 4 bases, J shed 0 bases, and the junction held 18 bases outside the gene matches. The CDR3 loop is CASSSPIRGVAGISYNEQFF. CDR3 DNA: TGTGCCAGCAGCTCCCCCATCAGAGGAGTAGCGGGTATCTCCTACAATGAGCAGTTCTTC.

This clonotype occurred many times. The chain employs TRBV30 and TRBJ1-2, with D perhaps matching TRBD1 (5 bases). CDR1 is GTSNPN and CDR2 is SVGIG in the germline V gene (reference sequence). The CDR3 totals 13 residues. The CDR3 is CALRRGPNYGYTF. CDR3 DNA: TGTGCACTCCGGCGGGGACCCAACTATGGCTACACCTTC.

This clonotype has a count of ten or more. The chain links TRBV20-1 to TRBJ2-3; 12 nucleotides line up with TRBD2. This CDR3 is built from 16 residues. Unmatched junction bases numbered 9, after V lost 5 bases and J lost 3 bases. Germline loops: CDR1 DFQATT, CDR2 SNEGSKA (reference sequence). As DNA, the CDR3 is TGCAGTGCTCAGCTAGCGGGGGGGCCGGCTACAGATACGCAGTATTTT. It yields the protein CSAQLAGGPATDTQYF.

This clonotype was recorded many times. The chain couples TRBV5-1 to TRBJ1-1; 7 bases are a match to TRBD1. The CDR3 loop spans 15 amino acids. J lost 1 base, V lost 4 bases, and 7 bases had no gene match. The germline gives CDR1 SGHRS, CDR2 YFSETQ. The CDR3 sequence is CASSPGTASNTEAFF. CDR3 coding DNA: TGCGCCAGCAGCCCCGGGACAGCTTCGAACACTGAAGCTTTCTTT.